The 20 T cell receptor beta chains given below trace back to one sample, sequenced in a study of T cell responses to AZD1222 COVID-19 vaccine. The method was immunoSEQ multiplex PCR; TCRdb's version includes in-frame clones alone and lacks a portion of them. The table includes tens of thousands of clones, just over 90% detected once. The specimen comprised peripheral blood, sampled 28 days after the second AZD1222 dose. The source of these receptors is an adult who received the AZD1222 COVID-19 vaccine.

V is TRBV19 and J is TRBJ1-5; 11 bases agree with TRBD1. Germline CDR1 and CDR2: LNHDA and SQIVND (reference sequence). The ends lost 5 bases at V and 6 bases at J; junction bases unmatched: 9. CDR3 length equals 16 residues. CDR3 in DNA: TGTGCCAGTAGTCCTCGGACAGGGGGCCAGAGTCAGCCCCAGCATTTT. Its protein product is CASSPRTGGQSQPQHF.

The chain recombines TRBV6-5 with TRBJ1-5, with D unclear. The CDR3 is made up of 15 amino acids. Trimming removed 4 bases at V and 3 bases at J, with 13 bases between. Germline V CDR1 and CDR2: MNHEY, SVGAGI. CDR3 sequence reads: CASSSRQMNNQPQHF. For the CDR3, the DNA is TGTGCCAGCAGTTCGCGGCAGATGAACAATCAGCCCCAGCATTTT.

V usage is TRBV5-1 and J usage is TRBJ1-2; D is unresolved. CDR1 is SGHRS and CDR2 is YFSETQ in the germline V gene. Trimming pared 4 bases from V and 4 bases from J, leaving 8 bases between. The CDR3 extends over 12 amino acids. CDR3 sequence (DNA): TGCGCCAGCAGCCAGCAAGGCTATGGCTACACCTTC. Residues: CASSQQGYGYTF.

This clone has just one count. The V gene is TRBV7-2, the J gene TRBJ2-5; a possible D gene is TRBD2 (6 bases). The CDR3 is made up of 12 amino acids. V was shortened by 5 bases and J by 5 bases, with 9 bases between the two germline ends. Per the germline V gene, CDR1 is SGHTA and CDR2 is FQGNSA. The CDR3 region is CASSRDFETQYF. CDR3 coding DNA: TGTGCCAGCAGCCGGGACTTTGAGACCCAGTACTTC.

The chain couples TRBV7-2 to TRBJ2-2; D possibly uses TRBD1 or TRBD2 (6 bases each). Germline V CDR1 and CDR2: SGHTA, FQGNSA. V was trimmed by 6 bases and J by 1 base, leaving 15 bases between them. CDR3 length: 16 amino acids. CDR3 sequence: CASSSIRGLNTGELFF. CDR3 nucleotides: TGTGCCAGCAGTTCCATCAGGGGACTGAACACCGGGGAGCTGTTTTTT.

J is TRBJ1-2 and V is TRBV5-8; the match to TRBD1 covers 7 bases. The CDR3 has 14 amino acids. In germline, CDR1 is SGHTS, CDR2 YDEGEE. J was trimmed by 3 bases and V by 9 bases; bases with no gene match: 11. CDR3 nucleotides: TGTGCCACCCGCCCGGGACAGCGCTACTATGGCTACACCTTC. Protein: CATRPGQRYYGYTF.

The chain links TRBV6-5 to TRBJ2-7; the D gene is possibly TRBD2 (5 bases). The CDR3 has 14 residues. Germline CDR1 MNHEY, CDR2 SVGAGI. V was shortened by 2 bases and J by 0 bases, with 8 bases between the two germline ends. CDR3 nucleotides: TGTGCCAGCAGTTACGAGGGAACCTCCTACGAGCAGTACTTC. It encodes CASSYEGTSYEQYF.

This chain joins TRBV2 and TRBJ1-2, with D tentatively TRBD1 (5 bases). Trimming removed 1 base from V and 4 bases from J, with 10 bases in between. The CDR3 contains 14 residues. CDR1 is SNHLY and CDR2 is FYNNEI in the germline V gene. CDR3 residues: CASSEGGLGYGYTF. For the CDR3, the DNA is TGTGCCAGCAGTGAAGGGGGACTGGGCTATGGCTACACCTTC.

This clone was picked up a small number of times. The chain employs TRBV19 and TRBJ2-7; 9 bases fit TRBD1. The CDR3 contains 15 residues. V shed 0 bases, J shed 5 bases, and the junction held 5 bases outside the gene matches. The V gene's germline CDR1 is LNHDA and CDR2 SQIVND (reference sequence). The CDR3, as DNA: TGTGCCAGTAGTATAGACCGGGGACAGGGCAACGAGCAGTACTTC. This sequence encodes CASSIDRGQGNEQYF.

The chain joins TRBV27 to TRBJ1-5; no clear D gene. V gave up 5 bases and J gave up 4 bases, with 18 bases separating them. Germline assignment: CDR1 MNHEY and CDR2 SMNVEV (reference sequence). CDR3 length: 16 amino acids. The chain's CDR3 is CASSPKTLSTNQPQHF. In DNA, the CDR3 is TGTGCCAGCAGTCCTAAGACACTTTCGACAAATCAGCCCCAGCATTTT.

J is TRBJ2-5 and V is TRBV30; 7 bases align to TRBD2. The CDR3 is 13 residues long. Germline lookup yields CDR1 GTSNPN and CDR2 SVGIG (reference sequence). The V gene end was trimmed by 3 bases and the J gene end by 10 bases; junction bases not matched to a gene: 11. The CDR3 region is CAWRTPGLPIQYF. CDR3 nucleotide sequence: TGTGCCTGGAGAACACCGGGACTACCTATCCAGTACTTC. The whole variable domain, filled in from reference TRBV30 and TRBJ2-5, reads SQTIHQWPATLVQPVGSPLSLECTVEGTSNPNLYWYRQAAGRGLQLLFYSVGIGQISSEVPQNLSASRPQDRQFILSSKKLLLSDSGFYLCAWRTPGLPIQYFGPGTRLLVL.

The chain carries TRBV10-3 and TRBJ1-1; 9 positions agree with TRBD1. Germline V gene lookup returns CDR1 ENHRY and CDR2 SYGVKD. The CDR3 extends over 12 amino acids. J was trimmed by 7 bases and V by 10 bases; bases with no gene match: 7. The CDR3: CATRGGQGEAFF. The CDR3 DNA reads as TGTGCCACCAGGGGGGGACAGGGTGAAGCTTTCTTT.

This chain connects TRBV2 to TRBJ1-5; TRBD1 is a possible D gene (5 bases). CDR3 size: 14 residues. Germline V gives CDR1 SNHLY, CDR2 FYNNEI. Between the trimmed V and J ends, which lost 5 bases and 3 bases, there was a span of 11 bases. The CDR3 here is CASSTLDNNQPQHF. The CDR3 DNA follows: TGTGCCAGCAGTACTCTGGACAACAATCAGCCCCAGCATTTT.

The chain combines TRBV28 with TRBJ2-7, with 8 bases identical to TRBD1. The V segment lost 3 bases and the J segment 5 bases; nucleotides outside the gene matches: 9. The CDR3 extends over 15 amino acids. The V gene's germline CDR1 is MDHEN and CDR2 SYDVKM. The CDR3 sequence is CASSFVRQGLNEQYF. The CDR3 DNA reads TGTGCCAGCAGTTTCGTCCGACAGGGGCTAAACGAGCAGTACTTC.

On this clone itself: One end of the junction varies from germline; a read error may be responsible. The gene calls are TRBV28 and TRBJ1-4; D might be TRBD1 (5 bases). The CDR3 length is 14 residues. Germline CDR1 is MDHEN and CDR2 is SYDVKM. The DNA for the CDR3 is TGTGCCAGCAGCATCCGGGACCAGTCCGAGGGATGGGTTTTT. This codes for CASSIRDQSEGWVF.

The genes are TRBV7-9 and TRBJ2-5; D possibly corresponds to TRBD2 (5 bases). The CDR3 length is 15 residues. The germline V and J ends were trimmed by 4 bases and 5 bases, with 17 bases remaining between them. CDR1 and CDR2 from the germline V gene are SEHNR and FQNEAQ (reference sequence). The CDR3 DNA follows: TGTGCCAGCAGCTCATACTCTGGGCAGCGGGAGACCCAGTACTTC. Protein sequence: CASSSYSGQRETQYF.

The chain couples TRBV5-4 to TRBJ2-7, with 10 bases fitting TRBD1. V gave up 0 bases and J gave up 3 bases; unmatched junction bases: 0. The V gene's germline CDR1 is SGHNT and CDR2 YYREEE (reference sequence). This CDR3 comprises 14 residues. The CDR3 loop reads CASSLGDRGYEQYF. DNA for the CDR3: TGTGCCAGCAGCTTGGGGGACAGGGGCTACGAGCAGTACTTC.

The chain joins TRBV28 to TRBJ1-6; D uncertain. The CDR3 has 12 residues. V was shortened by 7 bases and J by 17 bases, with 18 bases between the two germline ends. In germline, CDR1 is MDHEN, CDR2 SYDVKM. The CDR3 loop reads CASTTGRLGFHF. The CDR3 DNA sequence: TGTGCCAGCACTACGGGAAGGTTAGGTTTCCACTTT.

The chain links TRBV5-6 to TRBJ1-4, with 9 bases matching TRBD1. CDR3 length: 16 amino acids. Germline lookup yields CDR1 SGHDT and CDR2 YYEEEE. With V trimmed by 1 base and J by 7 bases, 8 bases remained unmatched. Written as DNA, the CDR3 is TGTGCCAGCAGCTTGTTCCGGACAGGGGTTGGTGAAAAACTGTTTTTT. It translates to CASSLFRTGVGEKLFF.

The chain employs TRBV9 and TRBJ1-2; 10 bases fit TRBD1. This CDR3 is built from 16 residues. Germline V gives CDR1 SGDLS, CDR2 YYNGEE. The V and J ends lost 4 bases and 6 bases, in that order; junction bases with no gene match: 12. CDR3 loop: CASSPTTGTGVNGYTF. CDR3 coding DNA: TGTGCCAGCAGCCCGACCACCGGGACAGGGGTAAATGGCTACACCTTC.